This is a list of T cell receptor beta chains from one sample in a study of cytomegalovirus exposure and HLA in healthy donors. Method: immunoSEQ multiplex PCR; TCRdb's copy keeps in-frame clones and lacks some. The sample has fewer than 200,000 clones, around 72% seen once. Sequencing input: PBMCs. These receptors all stem from a man between 18 and 35 years old in good health and CMV-seronegative. Each CDR3 is given with its conserved first and last residue.

TRBJ2-3 TRBV11-2 CASSLGAGGPIDTQYF
TRBJ2-1 TRBV2 CAGLRGSNEQFF
TRBJ1-4 TRBV12-2 CASRSDSVEKLFF
TRBJ1-1 TRBV28 CASSLRPGQPIEAFF
TRBJ2-7 TRBV5-1 CASSSAAGERNEQYF
TRBJ1-2 TRBV5-1 CASSLGTDYGYTF
TRBJ2-1 TRBV6-5 CASSYSFSGGSNEQFF
TRBJ2-7 TRBV4-3 CASSPGQTGSYEQYF
TRBJ1-4 TRBV18 CASSPNRDSEKLFF
TRBJ2-3 TRBV6-1 CASDRDITDTQYF
TRBJ1-5 TRBV25-1 CASSGGGPEYQPQHF
TRBJ1-1 TRBV7-9 CSSSRDRGRGTEAFF